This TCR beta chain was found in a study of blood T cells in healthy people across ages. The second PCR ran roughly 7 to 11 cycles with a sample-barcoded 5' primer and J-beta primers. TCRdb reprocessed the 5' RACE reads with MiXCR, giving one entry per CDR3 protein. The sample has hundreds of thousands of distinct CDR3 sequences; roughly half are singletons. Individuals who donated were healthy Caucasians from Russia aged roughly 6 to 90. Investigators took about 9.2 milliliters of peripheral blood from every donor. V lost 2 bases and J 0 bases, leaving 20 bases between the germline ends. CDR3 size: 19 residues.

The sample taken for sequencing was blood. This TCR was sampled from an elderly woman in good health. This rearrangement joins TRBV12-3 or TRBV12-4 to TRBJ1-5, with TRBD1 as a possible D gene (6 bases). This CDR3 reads CASSLRGEGEPISNQPQHF. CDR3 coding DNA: TGTGCCAGCAGTTTAAGGGGGGAAGGGGAACCCATTAGCAATCAGCCCCAGCATTTT.